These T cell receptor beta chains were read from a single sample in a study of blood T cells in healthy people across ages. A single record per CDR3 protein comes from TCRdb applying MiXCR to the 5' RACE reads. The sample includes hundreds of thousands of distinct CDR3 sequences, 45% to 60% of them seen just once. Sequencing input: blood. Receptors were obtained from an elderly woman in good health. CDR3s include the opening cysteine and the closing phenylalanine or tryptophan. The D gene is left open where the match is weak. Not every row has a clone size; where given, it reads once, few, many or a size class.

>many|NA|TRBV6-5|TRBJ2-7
CASRTTGSYEQYF
TGTGCCAGCAGGACCACAGGGTCCTACGAGCAGTACTTC
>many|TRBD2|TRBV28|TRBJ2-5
CASSSGVAGGQETQYF
TGTGCCAGCAGTAGTGGGGTAGCGGGGGGCCAAGAGACCCAGTACTTC
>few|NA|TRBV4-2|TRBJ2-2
CASSQSQPRSGTGELFF
TGTGCCAGCAGCCAATCCCAACCCCGGAGTGGGACCGGGGAGCTGTTTTTT
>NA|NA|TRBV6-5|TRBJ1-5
CASSYTNSNQPQHF
TGTGCCAGCAGTTACACAAATAGCAATCAGCCCCAGCATTTT
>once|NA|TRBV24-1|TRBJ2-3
CATRPSGSAETQYF
TGTGCCACCAGACCCTCTGGATCCGCAGAGACGCAGTATTTT
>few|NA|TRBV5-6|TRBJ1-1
CASSPSKGSFKNTEAFF
TGTGCCAGCAGCCCGTCGAAGGGCTCCTTCAAGAACACTGAAGCTTTCTTT
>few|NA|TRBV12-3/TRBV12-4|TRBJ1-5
CASSLQTQNQPQHF
TGTGCCAGCAGTCTCCAGACCCAAAATCAGCCCCAGCATTTT
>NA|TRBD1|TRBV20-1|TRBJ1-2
CRLDRAYGYTF
TGCAGATTGGACAGGGCCTATGGCTACACCTTC
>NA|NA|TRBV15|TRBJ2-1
CATSREIDQDEQFF
TGTGCCACCAGCAGAGAGATCGACCAGGACGAGCAGTTCTTC
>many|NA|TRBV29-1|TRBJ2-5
CSVDGPSQPAQYF
TGCAGCGTTGATGGCCCCTCGCAGCCGGCCCAGTACTTC
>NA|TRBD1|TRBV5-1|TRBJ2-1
CASIGQDYDEQFF
TGCGCCAGCATAGGACAGGATTACGATGAGCAGTTCTTC
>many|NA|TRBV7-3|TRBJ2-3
CASSLEGYTQYF
TGTGCCAGCAGCTTAGAGGGCTATACGCAGTATTTT
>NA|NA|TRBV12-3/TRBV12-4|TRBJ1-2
CASSFSVANYGYTF
TGTGCCAGCAGTTTTTCAGTTGCTAACTATGGCTACACCTTC
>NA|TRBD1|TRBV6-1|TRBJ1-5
CASSVGTVTHQPQHF
TGTGCCAGCAGTGTCGGGACAGTAACACATCAGCCCCAGCATTTT
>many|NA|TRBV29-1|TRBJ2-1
CSVPPPGVTYNEQFF
TGCAGCGTCCCTCCTCCCGGGGTCACCTACAATGAGCAGTTCTTC
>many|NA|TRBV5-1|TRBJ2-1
CASSLNGANNEQFF
TGCGCCAGCAGCTTGAACGGAGCCAACAATGAGCAGTTCTTC
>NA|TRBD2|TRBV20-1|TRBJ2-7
CSASSGETYEQYF
TGCAGTGCTAGTAGCGGGGAGACCTACGAGCAGTACTTC
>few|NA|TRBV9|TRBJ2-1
CASSFLGRYNEQFF
TGTGCCAGCAGCTTCCTCGGGCGCTACAATGAGCAGTTCTTC
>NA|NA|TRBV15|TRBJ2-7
CATSRDGGYYNEQYF
TGTGCCACCAGCAGAGATGGGGGCTATTATAATGAGCAGTACTTC
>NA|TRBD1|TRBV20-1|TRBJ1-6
CSAREGTVSPPLHF
TGCAGTGCTAGAGAGGGGACAGTATCTCCTCCCCTCCACTTT
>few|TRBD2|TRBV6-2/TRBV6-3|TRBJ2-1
CASSFLLAGGDNEQFF
TGTGCCAGCAGTTTCCTCCTAGCGGGGGGAGACAATGAGCAGTTCTTC
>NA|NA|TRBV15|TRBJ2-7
CATSRDFDSREAQYF
TGTGCCACCAGCAGAGATTTTGACAGTCGCGAAGCCCAGTACTTC
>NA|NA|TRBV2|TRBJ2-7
CASSLTCEQYF
TGTGCCAGCAGCCTAACCTGCGAGCAGTACTTC
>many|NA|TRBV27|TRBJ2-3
CASSLVIRAATDTQYF
TGTGCCAGCAGTTTAGTGATCAGGGCGGCGACAGATACGCAGTATTTT
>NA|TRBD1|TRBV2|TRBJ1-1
CASSMTGDTEAFF
TGTGCCAGCAGTATGACAGGGGACACTGAAGCTTTCTTT
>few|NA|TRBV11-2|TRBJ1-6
CASSLRGGIGNSPLHF
TGTGCCAGCAGCTTAAGAGGAGGTATCGGGAATTCACCCCTCCACTTT
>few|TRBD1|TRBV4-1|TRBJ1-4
CASSQGDRDNEKLFF
TGCGCCAGCAGCCAGGGGGACAGGGATAATGAAAAACTGTTTTTT
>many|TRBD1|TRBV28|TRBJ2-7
CASSVRDRYYEQYF
TGTGCCAGCAGTGTAAGGGACAGATACTACGAGCAGTACTTC
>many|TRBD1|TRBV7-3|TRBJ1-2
CASSVDRGLSQGYTF
TGTGCCAGCAGCGTCGACAGGGGGTTGAGTCAGGGCTACACCTTC
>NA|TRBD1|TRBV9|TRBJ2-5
CASSVRQGRETQYF
TGTGCCAGCAGCGTCAGACAGGGCCGGGAGACCCAGTACTTC
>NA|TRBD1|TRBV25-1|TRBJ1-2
CASSGDRVGYTF
TGTGCCAGCAGTGGGGACAGGGTTGGCTACACCTTC
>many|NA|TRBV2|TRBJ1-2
CASKGSRTLTGGYTF
TGTGCCAGCAAAGGGTCCCGAACCCTCACGGGTGGCTACACCTTC